This TCR beta chain was profiled in a study of blood T cell repertoires in COVID-19. Study-level information: Samples representing acute and convalescent COVID-19 were sourced from the United States, Italy and Spain.

In its sample, this clone was seen a few times. The CDR3 consists of 15 residues. Germline CDR1 SQVTM, CDR2 ANQGSEA. V shed 4 bases and J 5 bases; nucleotides not matched to a gene: 13. The protocol was immunoSEQ multiplex PCR, while the TCRdb copy is restricted to in-frame clones and leaves out a portion. The sample comprises about 100,000 clones, around 93% of which are singletons, and 15% to 20% rests with the top ten. The receptor's source is a man aged 50 to 59 with acute or convalescent COVID-19. Sequenced input: peripheral blood. The chain links TRBV29-1 to TRBJ1-2, with 7 positions matching TRBD1. The CDR3 sequence: CSVVGWDSTKYGYTF. CDR3 DNA sequence: TGCAGCGTTGTAGGTTGGGACAGTACGAAGTATGGCTACACCTTC.